This T cell receptor (beta chain) was profiled in a study of blood T cell repertoires in COVID-19. Across the whole study: From the United States, Italy and Spain came samples of acute and convalescent COVID-19.

Only a few counts were recorded for this clone. V lost 10 bases to trimming and J lost 4 bases, with 14 bases between them. There are 13 residues in the CDR3. Germline values: CDR1 ENHRY, CDR2 SYGVKD. Profiling relied on immunoSEQ multiplex PCR, and the TCRdb table lists in-frame clones only, not all of them. Of 80,000 to 90,000 clones in the sample, approximately 80% were seen once. This receptor was obtained from a woman between 70 and 85 years old with acute or convalescent COVID-19. The sample consisted of peripheral blood. This rearrangement joins TRBV10-3 to TRBJ1-5; D is unclear. CDR3 sequence (DNA): TGTGCCACGGGCGACGGGGTAAATCAGCCCCAGCATTTT. Translated: CATGDGVNQPQHF.